These 13 T cell receptor beta chains share one sample of origin, sequenced in a study of molecular identifiers for immune sequencing clone quantification. One entry per CDR3 protein, called by TCRdb with MiXCR from the PCR reads. The top ten hold approximately 0.75% of the sample, which has some 680,000 distinct CDR3 sequences, 25% seen once. The specimen sequenced was naive CD8+ T cells from blood, with Jurkat cell RNA spiked in. The subset here: FACS-sorted CD8+CD4-CCR7+CD45RA+ naive T cells. The source is a human donor in good health. Some libraries in this study had Jurkat cell RNA spiked in.

This rearrangement joins TRBV27 to TRBJ1-6; D is perhaps TRBD1 (5 bases). This CDR3 is built from 14 residues. Looked up from germline, CDR1 is MNHEY and CDR2 is SMNVEV (reference sequence). The germline V and J ends were trimmed by 2 bases and 6 bases, with 8 bases remaining between them. DNA for the CDR3: TGTGCCAGCAGTTTAGACAGTCCTAATTCACCCCTCCACTTT. This codes for CASSLDSPNSPLHF.

This clonotype was counted only a few times. The rearrangement uses TRBV7-9 and TRBJ2-2; D may be TRBD1 (6 bases). Trimming pared 6 bases from V and 2 bases from J, leaving 13 bases between. Germline lookup yields CDR1 SEHNR and CDR2 FQNEAQ (reference sequence). The CDR3 covers 15 residues. The CDR3 DNA reads as TGTGCCAGCAGGGCCACACAGGGCAACACCGGGGAGCTGTTTTTT. Encoded protein: CASRATQGNTGELFF.

Only a few counts were recorded for this clonotype. The chain carries TRBV19 and TRBJ2-6; D could derive from TRBD1 or TRBD2 (7 bases each). The CDR3 loop spans 15 amino acids. Trimming pared 7 bases from V and 2 bases from J, leaving 12 bases between. Germline V gene sequence: CDR1 LNHDA, CDR2 SQIVND (reference sequence). The CDR3 DNA is TGTGCCAGTACCCAGGGGGGGACTGGGGCCAACGTCCTGACTTTC. Translated, it gives CASTQGGTGANVLTF. Based on the CDR3 plus reference TRBV19 and TRBJ2-6, the full variable domain is DGGITQSPKYLFRKEGQNVTLSCEQNLNHDAMYWYRQDPGQGLRLIYYSQIVNDFQKGDIAEGYSVSREKKESFPLTVTSAQKNPTAFYLCASTQGGTGANVLTFGAGSRLTVL.

The V gene is TRBV10-3, the J gene TRBJ2-4; perhaps TRBD1 as D (6 bases). The CDR3 spans 16 residues. Germline V gene sequence: CDR1 ENHRY, CDR2 SYGVKD. Trimming stripped 1 base from V and 6 bases from J, with 16 bases between. DNA for the CDR3: TGTGCCATCAGTGAGTTTCAGGGGCTGGGCAGAAACATTCAGTACTTC. Translated: CAISEFQGLGRNIQYF.

This clonotype came up many times. The chain combines TRBV6-6 with TRBJ1-5; 8 positions match TRBD1. J gave up 6 bases and V 5 bases, and 9 bases lay outside the gene matches. Germline CDR1 MNHNY, CDR2 SVGAGI (reference sequence). This CDR3 is 15 amino acids long. In nucleotides, the CDR3 is TGTGCCAGCAGTCCTACAGGACAGGGTAGTCAGCCCCAGCATTTT. Its translation is CASSPTGQGSQPQHF.

Of note for this clonotype: A much larger clone differs by one base, so this may be a read error. V is TRBV9 and J is TRBJ2-2, with D perhaps matching TRBD1 (6 bases). This CDR3 has 16 residues. Germline V lookup: CDR1 SGDLS, CDR2 YYNGEE. CDR3: CASSPTGTPNTGELLF. For the CDR3, the DNA is TGTGCCAGCAGCCCTACAGGGACACCGAACACCGGGGAGCTGTTGTTT.

This sequence joins TRBV4-1 and TRBJ1-3; 7 nucleotides agree with TRBD1. The germline V gene encodes CDR1 MGHRA and CDR2 YSYEKL. V shed 3 bases, J shed 2 bases, and the junction held 1 base outside the gene matches. This CDR3 contains 14 residues. CDR3: CASSHGQAGNTIYF. In nucleotides, the CDR3 is TGCGCCAGCAGCCACGGACAGGCTGGAAACACCATATATTTT.

The rearrangement uses TRBV7-9 and TRBJ2-7; tentative D call: TRBD1 (5 bases). CDR3 length: 13 amino acids. Germline values: CDR1 SEHNR, CDR2 FQNEAQ (reference sequence). The V end lost 6 bases, the J end lost 1 base, and 10 bases lay between the germline ends. As DNA, the CDR3 is TGTGCCAGCAGTGGCAGGGAATCCTACGAGCAGTACTTC. This sequence encodes CASSGRESYEQYF.

This clonotype was recorded at least ten times. The CDR3 bases are TGTGCCAGTAGTATGACAGGCCGACCCCAAGAGACCCAGTACTTC. Translation: CASSMTGRPQETQYF. V gene TRBV19 combines with J gene TRBJ2-5; weak D call: TRBD1 (6 bases). V was shortened by 3 bases and J by 1 base, with 12 bases between the two germline ends. Germline assignment: CDR1 LNHDA and CDR2 SQIVND (reference sequence). The CDR3 covers 15 residues.

This clonotype was recorded many times. CDR3 in DNA: TGCAGCGTTGAAGATTCGGGCAAGAACACTGAAGCTTTCTTT. It codes for CSVEDSGKNTEAFF. The chain recombines TRBV29-1 with TRBJ1-1; D is undetermined. Between the trimmed V and J ends, which lost 0 bases and 1 base, there was a span of 9 bases. The CDR3 covers 14 residues. The V gene's germline CDR1 is SQVTM and CDR2 ANQGSEA.

As regards this clonotype: Since a much larger clone is just one base distant, this may be a read error. The rearrangement uses TRBV7-2 and TRBJ1-3, with D possibly TRBD1 on 5 matching bases. CDR3 size: 15 residues. Germline V lookup: CDR1 SGHTA, CDR2 FQGNSA. DNA of the CDR3: TGTGCCAGCAGCTTAAGGGGTACCCATGGAAACACCATAAATTTT. This translates into CASSLRGTHGNTINF.

V usage is TRBV6-5 and J usage is TRBJ1-1; the D is unclear. Looked up from germline, CDR1 is MNHEY and CDR2 is SVGAGI. V was pared by 4 bases and J by 0 bases, with 9 bases between. The CDR3 has 14 residues. The CDR3 spells CASSFQTMNTEAFF. CDR3 DNA sequence: TGTGCCAGCAGTTTCCAGACGATGAACACTGAAGCTTTCTTT.

Regarding this clonotype: A much more abundant neighbour one base away suggests this may be a read error. The J gene is TRBJ2-3, the V gene TRBV7-2; the match to TRBD2 covers 9 bases. This CDR3 is built from 16 residues. Germline loops: CDR1 SGHTA, CDR2 FQGNSA. The CDR3 sequence is CASSLGLAFVTDTRYF. In DNA form, the CDR3 reads TGTGCCAGCAGTCTGGGACTAGCCTTTGTCACAGATACGCGGTATTTT.